Listed below are T cell receptor beta chains from one sample, sequenced in a study of T cell responses to AZD1222 COVID-19 vaccine. Produced via immunoSEQ multiplex PCR; TCRdb's table is partial and in-frame only. The table records 89,000 or so clones, just over 85% of them present only once. This specimen was peripheral blood, taken 28 days after the second AZD1222 dose. These receptors were collected from an adult who received the AZD1222 COVID-19 vaccine. The CDR3 runs from the conserved cysteine through the conserved F or W. D genes are given only for firm matches. Clone size is not always given. Where it is, it says once, few, many or a class for expanded clones.

V gene: TRBV6-2/TRBV6-3
D gene: TRBD2
clone size: .
J gene: TRBJ2-3
CDR3 DNA: TGTGCCAGCAGTTACTCGACTAGCGGGAGGACGGGTCCACCCACAGATACGCAGTATTTT
CDR3 protein: CASSYSTSGRTGPPTDTQYF

V gene: TRBV19
D gene: .
clone size: .
J gene: TRBJ2-7
CDR3 DNA: TGTGCCAGTAGTATCGGGTCGTCCTACGAGCAGTACTTC
CDR3 protein: CASSIGSSYEQYF

V gene: TRBV11-2
D gene: TRBD1
clone size: .
J gene: TRBJ2-1
CDR3 DNA: TGTGCCAGCAGCCCGGGGCTGACAGGGGCCCGGGATGAGCAGTTCTTC
CDR3 protein: CASSPGLTGARDEQFF

V gene: TRBV29-1
D gene: TRBD1
clone size: .
J gene: TRBJ2-7
CDR3 DNA: TGCAGCGTTGGAAACCCGGGACAGCGGAACTACGAGCAGTACTTC
CDR3 protein: CSVGNPGQRNYEQYF

V gene: TRBV5-4
D gene: .
clone size: .
J gene: TRBJ1-6
CDR3 DNA: TGTGCCAGCAGCTTGGCCGGGGGTTCACCCCTCCACTTT
CDR3 protein: CASSLAGGSPLHF

V gene: TRBV5-1
D gene: TRBD2
clone size: .
J gene: TRBJ2-7
CDR3 DNA: TGCGCCAGCAGCAGGGCGGGGGAGGAGCAGTACTTC
CDR3 protein: CASSRAGEEQYF

V gene: TRBV5-1
D gene: .
clone size: .
J gene: TRBJ1-2
CDR3 DNA: TGCGCCAGCAGGGAGGAGGGGAGTAGGTATGGCTACACCTTC
CDR3 protein: CASREEGSRYGYTF

V gene: TRBV19
D gene: .
clone size: .
J gene: TRBJ1-5
CDR3 DNA: TGTGCCAGTAGTATCCGGGCCGACCCCAATCAGCCCCAGCATTTT
CDR3 protein: CASSIRADPNQPQHF

V gene: TRBV28
D gene: .
clone size: once
J gene: TRBJ1-3
CDR3 DNA: TGTGCCAGCAGTTCCGCCGGGGAAGGCGCTGGAAACACCATATATTTT
CDR3 protein: CASSSAGEGAGNTIYF

V gene: TRBV27
D gene: TRBD1
clone size: .
J gene: TRBJ2-3
CDR3 DNA: TGTGCCAGCAGGAAGTTCGGACAGGGGGTGGCGGATACGCAGTATTTT
CDR3 protein: CASRKFGQGVADTQYF

V gene: TRBV6-1
D gene: TRBD1
clone size: .
J gene: TRBJ1-5
CDR3 DNA: TGTGCCAGCAGTGAAGCGACAGGGTCTTTGGGCAATCAGCCCCAGCATTTT
CDR3 protein: CASSEATGSLGNQPQHF

V gene: TRBV27
D gene: TRBD1
clone size: once
J gene: TRBJ1-3
CDR3 DNA: TGTGCCAGCAGTCTACAGGGGGCGCCTACCCTATATTTT
CDR3 protein: CASSLQGAPTLYF

V gene: TRBV5-1
D gene: .
clone size: .
J gene: TRBJ2-3
CDR3 DNA: TGCGCCAGCAGCCCGGACTATACGGATACGCAGTATTTT
CDR3 protein: CASSPDYTDTQYF